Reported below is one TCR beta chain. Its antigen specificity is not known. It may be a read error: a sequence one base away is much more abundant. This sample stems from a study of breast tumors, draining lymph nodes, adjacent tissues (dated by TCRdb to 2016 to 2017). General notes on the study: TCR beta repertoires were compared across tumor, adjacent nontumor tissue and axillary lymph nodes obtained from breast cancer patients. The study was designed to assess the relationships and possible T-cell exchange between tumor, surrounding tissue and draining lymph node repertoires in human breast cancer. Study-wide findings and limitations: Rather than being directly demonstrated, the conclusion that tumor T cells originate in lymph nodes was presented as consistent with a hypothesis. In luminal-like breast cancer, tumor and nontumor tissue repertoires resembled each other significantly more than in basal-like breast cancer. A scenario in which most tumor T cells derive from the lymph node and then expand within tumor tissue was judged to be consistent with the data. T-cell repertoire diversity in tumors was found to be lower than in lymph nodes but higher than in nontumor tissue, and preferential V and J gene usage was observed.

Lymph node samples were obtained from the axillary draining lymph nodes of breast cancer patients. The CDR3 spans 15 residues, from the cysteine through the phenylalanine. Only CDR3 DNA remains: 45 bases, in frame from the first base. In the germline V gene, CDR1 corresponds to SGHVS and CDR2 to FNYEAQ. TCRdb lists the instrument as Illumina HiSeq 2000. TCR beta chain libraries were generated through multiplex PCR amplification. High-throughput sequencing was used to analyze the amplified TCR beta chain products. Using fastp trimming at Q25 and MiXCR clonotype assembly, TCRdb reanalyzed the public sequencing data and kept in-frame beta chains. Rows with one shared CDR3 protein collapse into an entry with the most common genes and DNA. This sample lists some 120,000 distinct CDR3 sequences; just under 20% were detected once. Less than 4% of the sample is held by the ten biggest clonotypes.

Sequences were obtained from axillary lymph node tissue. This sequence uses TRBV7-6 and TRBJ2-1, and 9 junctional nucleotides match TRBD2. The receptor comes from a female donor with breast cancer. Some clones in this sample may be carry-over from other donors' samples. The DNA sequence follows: TGTGCCAGCCGCTTGACTAGCGGAGACTACAATGAGCAGTTCTTC. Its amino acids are CASRLTSGDYNEQFF. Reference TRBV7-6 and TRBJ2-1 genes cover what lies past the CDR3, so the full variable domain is GAGVSQSPRYKVTKRGQDVALRCDPISGHVSLYWYRQALGQGPEFLTYFNYEAQQDKSGLPNDRFSAERPEGSISTLTIQRTEQRDSAMYRCASRLTSGDYNEQFFGPGTRLTVL.